This paragraph covers one T cell receptor (beta chain) sequence. These data belong to a study of shared clonotypes between healthy human individuals. Profiling relied on immunoSEQ multiplex PCR, and the TCRdb table lists in-frame clones only, not all of them. There are some 2 million clones in the sample; approximately 94% occur only once, and about 1.1% lies in the top ten. The naive CD8 population came from CD45RO-negative cells selected for CCR7, without terminally differentiated effector memory CD45RA+ cells. After removal of 2 bases from V and 6 bases from J, the junction contained 2 bases not matched to a gene. CDR1 SQVTM and CDR2 ANQGSEA come from the germline V gene. The CDR3 is 14 amino acids.

This chain uses TRBV29-1 with TRBJ2-2; TRBD1 aligns across 11 bases. Sequenced: naive CD8+ T cells sorted from blood. This TCR came from a man between 18 and 35 years old in good health. CDR3 protein: CSVELGQGAGELFF. DNA for the CDR3: TGCAGCGTTGAACTGGGACAGGGGGCCGGGGAGCTGTTTTTT.